This TCR beta chain was recovered during a study of T cells after yellow fever vaccination. Researchers made TCR cDNA using 5'RACE template switching, and this step added a universal primer site and UMIs. A single record per CDR3 protein comes from TCRdb applying MiXCR to the 5' RACE reads. The sample has 300,000 to 350,000 distinct CDR3 sequences; around 3.9% are singletons. This clonotype has just a few counts. The CDR3 consists of 13 residues. V lost 5 bases and J lost 4, with 12 bases in between. Germline loops: CDR1 MNHNS, CDR2 SASEGT. The sequencing used PBMCs, collected 5 days after the yellow fever booster vaccination. This sequence joins TRBV6-1 and TRBJ2-7, with D perhaps assigned TRBD1 or TRBD2 (5 bases each). The TCR comes from a man in his late teens or twenties who received the YFV17D yellow fever vaccine. The CDR3 region has the DNA TGTGCCAGCAGTCCACGGGGCTTTTACGAGCAGTACTTC. Its protein is CASSPRGFYEQYF.